This T cell receptor beta chain stems from a study of monozygotic twins with inflammatory bowel disease. Findings of the study overall: Compared with healthy twins, IBD patients shared fewer clonotypes with others, especially with disease activity. On the inverse Simpson index, IBD patients scored lower for TCRbeta diversity than healthy co-twins.

A note on this clonotype: Its antigen remains unidentified.

Amplification used two nested PCRs: approximately 16 cycles, then about 9 cycles, on TCRalpha/TCRbeta cDNA. Using the 5' RACE reads, TCRdb records one entry per CDR3 protein without DNA. This listing includes around 450,000 distinct CDR3 sequences. Per germline, CDR1 MDHEN and CDR2 SYDVKM. This CDR3 region has 16 residues. The sample taken for sequencing was blood. V is TRBV28 and J is TRBJ1-3. This sequence was found in a human donor with ulcerative colitis or Crohn's disease, or a healthy co-twin of an affected twin (not recorded which). The CDR3 sequence is CASTPSTGSSGNTIYF.